This is a list of T cell receptor beta chains from one sample in a study of blood T cell repertoires in COVID-19. The table came from immunoSEQ multiplex PCR; TCRdb's copy has only in-frame clones and leaves some out. Counted here are under 200,000 clones, about 88% occurring once; the ten biggest clones make up around 0.63%. The sequenced sample consisted of peripheral blood. All receptors come from a man in his sixties with COVID-19, enrolled during active disease. Both conserved end residues are part of each CDR3. The size entry is marked missing in some rows and otherwise reads once, few, many or a size class.

J | V | size | CDR3
TRBJ1-6 | TRBV7-9 | NA | CASSPNMDSPLHF
TRBJ1-4 | TRBV4-1 | NA | CASSHLPPTTNEKLFF
TRBJ1-2 | TRBV7-9 | NA | CASSSFVGRYYTF
TRBJ1-2 | TRBV5-6 | NA | CASSPQPDRDGYGYTF
TRBJ2-5 | TRBV19 | NA | CASSWAGHTKETQYF
TRBJ2-3 | TRBV11-3 | once | CASSLVSSTDTQYF
TRBJ1-2 | TRBV30 | NA | CAWAPTTFGYTF
TRBJ2-1 | TRBV7-3 | NA | CASSPGGTSLPYNEQFF
TRBJ1-1 | TRBV9 | NA | CASSARGLNTEAFF
TRBJ1-6 | TRBV5-1 | NA | CASSLDPRSWPLHF
TRBJ2-3 | TRBV7-9 | few | CASSSTSGGPAGTDTQYF
TRBJ1-1 | TRBV30 | NA | CAWSPSWDRGNTEAFF
TRBJ1-2 | TRBV11-2 | once | CASSFGGGGFGYTF
TRBJ2-7 | TRBV29-1 | NA | CSATRQRTGDEQYF
TRBJ1-5 | TRBV5-8 | NA | CASSPRGQWVSQPQHF
TRBJ1-1 | TRBV30 | NA | CASAEAFF
TRBJ1-6 | TRBV7-9 | once | CASSRDRADNSPLHF
TRBJ1-2 | TRBV30 | once | CAWTPLTGLVYGYTF
TRBJ1-6 | TRBV6-6 | NA | CASSDSSYNSPLHF
TRBJ1-2 | TRBV18 | NA | CASSPAGQTINYGYTF
TRBJ1-6 | TRBV2 | NA | CASSEAPTDRGESPLHF
TRBJ1-5 | TRBV3-1/TRBV3-2 | NA | CASSRGEGQPQHF
TRBJ1-6 | TRBV6-1 | NA | CASSDRGTPLHF
TRBJ2-1 | TRBV28 | NA | CASSTSGTSGGRVRNEQFF
TRBJ2-3 | TRBV11-3 | NA | CASSLGFGTRTDTQYF
TRBJ2-3 | TRBV7-3 | NA | CASSLRNTDTQYF
TRBJ1-6 | TRBV5-8 | NA | CASSLGNRDSPLHF
TRBJ1-2 | TRBV7-2 | NA | CASSLAGRGVRAGYGYTF
TRBJ1-5 | TRBV19 | NA | CASSEQGGGQPQHF
TRBJ1-3 | TRBV28 | NA | CASTQPLGRGGNTIYF
TRBJ2-3 | TRBV18 | NA | CASSPRTSTDTQYF